These T cell receptor beta chains were read from a single sample in a study of cytomegalovirus exposure and HLA in healthy donors. Sequencing was performed with immunoSEQ multiplex PCR; in TCRdb, only in-frame clones are kept and a portion is missing. The data show 250,000 to 350,000 clones, 70% to 90% seen once. The sample taken for sequencing was PBMCs. The receptors shown here come from a woman younger than 35 in good health and CMV-seronegative. Both conserved end residues are part of each CDR3. D genes are given only for firm matches. A row's size may be missing; if present it is once, few, many or a size class.

cdr3_nt: TGCGCCAGCAGCCAAGGACAGGGCGGGTACAATGAGCAGTTCTTC; cdr3_aa: CASSQGQGGYNEQFF; d_call: TRBD1; clone_size: -; j_call: TRBJ2-1; cdr3_length: 15; v_call: TRBV4-1
cdr3_nt: TGTGCCAGCAGCTTCGATGTTTGGGGACAGGGGAAGAGCACTGAAGCTTTCTTT; cdr3_aa: CASSFDVWGQGKSTEAFF; d_call: TRBD1; clone_size: -; j_call: TRBJ1-1; cdr3_length: 18; v_call: TRBV7-9
cdr3_nt: TGTGCCAGCAGCTTAATTATGGGACAGAGCAATCAGCCCCAGCATTTT; cdr3_aa: CASSLIMGQSNQPQHF; d_call: TRBD1; clone_size: -; j_call: TRBJ1-5; cdr3_length: 16; v_call: TRBV7-8
cdr3_nt: TGTGCCATCAGTGAGCGGGTGAACACCGGGGAGCTGTTTTTT; cdr3_aa: CAISERVNTGELFF; d_call: -; clone_size: once; j_call: TRBJ2-2; cdr3_length: 14; v_call: TRBV10-3
cdr3_nt: TGTGCCACCAGCAGAGCACCGGGACAGGGGGACGAGCAGTACTTC; cdr3_aa: CATSRAPGQGDEQYF; d_call: TRBD1; clone_size: -; j_call: TRBJ2-7; cdr3_length: 15; v_call: TRBV15
cdr3_nt: TGTGCCAGCAGCTTAGACAGTGATTATGGCTACACCTTC; cdr3_aa: CASSLDSDYGYTF; d_call: -; clone_size: -; j_call: TRBJ1-2; cdr3_length: 13; v_call: TRBV13
cdr3_nt: TGTGCCGTGTGGGGGGACTCCAACTACGAGCAGTACTTC; cdr3_aa: CAVWGDSNYEQYF; d_call: -; clone_size: -; j_call: TRBJ2-7; cdr3_length: 13; v_call: TRBV2
cdr3_nt: TGTGCCAGCAGCGGAAGGACAGGGAGGAATGAAAAACTGTTTTTT; cdr3_aa: CASSGRTGRNEKLFF; d_call: TRBD1; clone_size: -; j_call: TRBJ1-4; cdr3_length: 15; v_call: TRBV9
cdr3_nt: TGTGCTAGTGGAGACAACCAGAGCTCCTACGAGCAGTACTTC; cdr3_aa: CASGDNQSSYEQYF; d_call: -; clone_size: -; j_call: TRBJ2-7; cdr3_length: 14; v_call: TRBV12-5
cdr3_nt: TGTGCCAGCAGTTCGGATAGCCTAGTACCCTACGAGCAGTACTTC; cdr3_aa: CASSSDSLVPYEQYF; d_call: -; clone_size: -; j_call: TRBJ2-7; cdr3_length: 15; v_call: TRBV7-6
cdr3_nt: TGTGCCAGCAGCGACAACAGGGGACTAGCGGGGGGCCCGTCAGATACGCAGTATTTT; cdr3_aa: CASSDNRGLAGGPSDTQYF; d_call: TRBD2; clone_size: few; j_call: TRBJ2-3; cdr3_length: 19; v_call: TRBV9
cdr3_nt: TGTGCCAGCAGTGAATACCGGACTAGCACCAATGAGCAGTTCTTC; cdr3_aa: CASSEYRTSTNEQFF; d_call: TRBD2; clone_size: -; j_call: TRBJ2-1; cdr3_length: 15; v_call: TRBV25-1
cdr3_nt: TGTGCCAGCCGAGAGAACACTGAAGCTTTCTTT; cdr3_aa: CASRENTEAFF; d_call: -; clone_size: -; j_call: TRBJ1-1; cdr3_length: 11; v_call: TRBV19
cdr3_nt: TGCGCCAGCAGTGAGAGAGGGAACAATTCACCCCTCCACTTT; cdr3_aa: CASSERGNNSPLHF; d_call: -; clone_size: -; j_call: TRBJ1-6; cdr3_length: 14; v_call: TRBV10-2
cdr3_nt: TGTGCCAGCAGCTTAGCGGACAGGGGGCTGAATGAGCAGTTCTTC; cdr3_aa: CASSLADRGLNEQFF; d_call: TRBD1; clone_size: -; j_call: TRBJ2-1; cdr3_length: 15; v_call: TRBV11-2
cdr3_nt: TGTGCCACCAGGGGTCCGGGAGATACGCAGTATTTT; cdr3_aa: CATRGPGDTQYF; d_call: -; clone_size: -; j_call: TRBJ2-3; cdr3_length: 12; v_call: TRBV15
cdr3_nt: TGTGCCAGCAGGGCCCGTGACGGGGGAGAGAATTCACCCCTCCACTTT; cdr3_aa: CASRARDGGENSPLHF; d_call: -; clone_size: -; j_call: TRBJ1-6; cdr3_length: 16; v_call: TRBV2
cdr3_nt: TGTGCCAGCAGCCGAGCCAAAAGCGGGGGGGCCACAACAACCCAGTACTTC; cdr3_aa: CASSRAKSGGATTTQYF; d_call: TRBD2; clone_size: -; j_call: TRBJ2-5; cdr3_length: 17; v_call: TRBV7-9
cdr3_nt: TGTGCCAGCAGCCCAGCCGGGACAGTTGGGGCCAACGTCCTGACTTTC; cdr3_aa: CASSPAGTVGANVLTF; d_call: TRBD1; clone_size: -; j_call: TRBJ2-6; cdr3_length: 16; v_call: TRBV7-8
cdr3_nt: TGCGCCAGCAGCGACGGACAGGGAAGTTCACCCCTCCACTTT; cdr3_aa: CASSDGQGSSPLHF; d_call: TRBD1; clone_size: -; j_call: TRBJ1-6; cdr3_length: 14; v_call: TRBV5-1
cdr3_nt: TGCGCCAGCAGCCCCTCAGGGGCAGGAGAGTACCAAGAGACCCAGTACTTC; cdr3_aa: CASSPSGAGEYQETQYF; d_call: -; clone_size: -; j_call: TRBJ2-5; cdr3_length: 17; v_call: TRBV4-1
cdr3_nt: TGCGCCAGCAGTGACCTATCCAGGGGGGCGATCGACACCGGGGAGCTGTTTTTT; cdr3_aa: CASSDLSRGAIDTGELFF; d_call: -; clone_size: -; j_call: TRBJ2-2; cdr3_length: 18; v_call: TRBV10-1
cdr3_nt: TGTGCCAGTACTAGGATTCAAAGTTACGAGCAGTACTTC; cdr3_aa: CASTRIQSYEQYF; d_call: -; clone_size: -; j_call: TRBJ2-7; cdr3_length: 13; v_call: TRBV19
cdr3_nt: TGTGCCACCAAAGAGGGGGCCCTCTCCCCCGCATATGGCTACACCTTC; cdr3_aa: CATKEGALSPAYGYTF; d_call: TRBD1; clone_size: once; j_call: TRBJ1-2; cdr3_length: 16; v_call: TRBV19
cdr3_nt: TGTGCCAGCAGTGCGTACGGAGCCATGAACACTGAAGCTTTCTTT; cdr3_aa: CASSAYGAMNTEAFF; d_call: -; clone_size: few; j_call: TRBJ1-1; cdr3_length: 15; v_call: TRBV28
cdr3_nt: TGTGCCAGCAGCCCGAGACCGGGACAGGTCCGCTCTCGGGAAAAACTGTTTTTT; cdr3_aa: CASSPRPGQVRSREKLFF; d_call: TRBD1; clone_size: -; j_call: TRBJ1-4; cdr3_length: 18; v_call: TRBV7-9
cdr3_nt: TGTGCCAGCAAGACAGGAATTATGGACGAGCAGTACTTC; cdr3_aa: CASKTGIMDEQYF; d_call: -; clone_size: -; j_call: TRBJ2-7; cdr3_length: 13; v_call: TRBV2
cdr3_nt: TGTGCCAGCAGCGTAGGCGGGGGGAACACCGGGGAGCTGTTTTTT; cdr3_aa: CASSVGGGNTGELFF; d_call: TRBD2; clone_size: -; j_call: TRBJ2-2; cdr3_length: 15; v_call: TRBV9
cdr3_nt: TGTGCCAGCAAAACCTCACCATCCAGTGAGCAGTTCTTC; cdr3_aa: CASKTSPSSEQFF; d_call: -; clone_size: -; j_call: TRBJ2-1; cdr3_length: 13; v_call: TRBV2
cdr3_nt: TGTGCCAGCAGCCAAGACCCACAGGCGGTGGGCAATCAGCCCCAGCATTTT; cdr3_aa: CASSQDPQAVGNQPQHF; d_call: -; clone_size: -; j_call: TRBJ1-5; cdr3_length: 17; v_call: TRBV4-2
cdr3_nt: TGTGCCAGCAGCTCCCTTAGCGGGCGGGAGACCCAGTACTTC; cdr3_aa: CASSSLSGRETQYF; d_call: TRBD2; clone_size: -; j_call: TRBJ2-5; cdr3_length: 14; v_call: TRBV11-1
cdr3_nt: TGTGCCAGCAGCACTCAGGGGGGCGAGCAGTACTTC; cdr3_aa: CASSTQGGEQYF; d_call: -; clone_size: -; j_call: TRBJ2-7; cdr3_length: 12; v_call: TRBV6-6
cdr3_nt: TGTTCCAGCAGCTTAGTCGGACAGGGCTATGGCTACACCTTC; cdr3_aa: CSSSLVGQGYGYTF; d_call: TRBD1; clone_size: -; j_call: TRBJ1-2; cdr3_length: 14; v_call: TRBV7-9
cdr3_nt: TGTGCCAGCAGTTACCGGGGACAGGGTATCTCCTACGAGCAGTACTTC; cdr3_aa: CASSYRGQGISYEQYF; d_call: TRBD1; clone_size: -; j_call: TRBJ2-7; cdr3_length: 16; v_call: TRBV6-5
cdr3_nt: TGTGCCAGCAGCTTGGAATATTCGGAGAAGCGGTACTTC; cdr3_aa: CASSLEYSEKRYF; d_call: -; clone_size: -; j_call: TRBJ2-7; cdr3_length: 13; v_call: TRBV5-4
cdr3_nt: TGTGCCAGCAGCCCCCGGGGTAGTAGATCCTACAATGAGCAGTTCTTC; cdr3_aa: CASSPRGSRSYNEQFF; d_call: -; clone_size: -; j_call: TRBJ2-1; cdr3_length: 16; v_call: TRBV7-9
cdr3_nt: TGTGCCAGCAGCCCACGGGGGGCGAACACTGAAGCTTTCTTT; cdr3_aa: CASSPRGANTEAFF; d_call: -; clone_size: -; j_call: TRBJ1-1; cdr3_length: 14; v_call: TRBV7-9
cdr3_nt: TGTGCCAGCAGTGAATACGGTGTGAACACTGAAGCTTTCTTT; cdr3_aa: CASSEYGVNTEAFF; d_call: -; clone_size: -; j_call: TRBJ1-1; cdr3_length: 14; v_call: TRBV6-1
cdr3_nt: TGTGCTAGTGGCCCCTGGGGGGGGAGGCATGGCTACACCTTC; cdr3_aa: CASGPWGGRHGYTF; d_call: -; clone_size: -; j_call: TRBJ1-2; cdr3_length: 14; v_call: TRBV12-5
cdr3_nt: TGTGCCAGCAGCTTAGGATGGGCTACCTATTCACCCCTCCACTTT; cdr3_aa: CASSLGWATYSPLHF; d_call: -; clone_size: -; j_call: TRBJ1-6; cdr3_length: 15; v_call: TRBV7-2
cdr3_nt: TGTGCCAGCAGGGGGGGGGAGTACCAAGAGACCCAGTACTTC; cdr3_aa: CASRGGEYQETQYF; d_call: TRBD2; clone_size: -; j_call: TRBJ2-5; cdr3_length: 14; v_call: TRBV28
cdr3_nt: TGCGCCAGCAGCTTGGCGGGGGATCGGCTCTATGGCTACACCTTC; cdr3_aa: CASSLAGDRLYGYTF; d_call: -; clone_size: -; j_call: TRBJ1-2; cdr3_length: 15; v_call: TRBV5-1
cdr3_nt: TGTGCCAGCAGCTTAGGTAGTTTCCCGTACAATGAGCAGTTCTTC; cdr3_aa: CASSLGSFPYNEQFF; d_call: -; clone_size: -; j_call: TRBJ2-1; cdr3_length: 15; v_call: TRBV11-3
cdr3_nt: TGTGCCACCAGCAGAATGGGACAGGGAGAAGAGCAGTACTTC; cdr3_aa: CATSRMGQGEEQYF; d_call: TRBD1; clone_size: -; j_call: TRBJ2-7; cdr3_length: 14; v_call: TRBV15
cdr3_nt: TGTGCCATCAGTGAGTTATCCTGGAGATCACCCCTCCACTTT; cdr3_aa: CAISELSWRSPLHF; d_call: -; clone_size: -; j_call: TRBJ1-6; cdr3_length: 14; v_call: TRBV10-3
cdr3_nt: TGTGCCAGCAGTGAGGACAGGCGCGATAATTCACCCCTCCACTTT; cdr3_aa: CASSEDRRDNSPLHF; d_call: TRBD1; clone_size: -; j_call: TRBJ1-6; cdr3_length: 15; v_call: TRBV2
cdr3_nt: TGCGCCAGCAGCCTTTCCATGCCGGGACTAGCGGGGGGAGGTTCAGCAGATACGCAGTATTTT; cdr3_aa: CASSLSMPGLAGGGSADTQYF; d_call: TRBD2; clone_size: -; j_call: TRBJ2-3; cdr3_length: 21; v_call: TRBV5-1
cdr3_nt: TGTGCCAGCAGTACCCCAGGTCTCCTTAACTACGAGCAGTACTTC; cdr3_aa: CASSTPGLLNYEQYF; d_call: -; clone_size: -; j_call: TRBJ2-7; cdr3_length: 15; v_call: TRBV6-5